This T cell receptor beta chain appears in the sequencing data of a study of T cells in Graves' hyperthyroidism and ophthalmopathy. Authors of the study amplified TCR beta CDR3 regions from RNA transcripts. Primed by the HTBI set, a first-round RT-PCR was run on the TCR CDR3. TCRdb ran MiXCR on the multiplex PCR reads and lists one entry per CDR3 protein. Here the sample spans 700,000 to 950,000 distinct CDR3 sequences, around 40% being singletons. The CDR3 extends over 19 amino acids. Germline V CDR1 and CDR2: SGHVS, FQNEAQ. The J segment lost 5 bases and the V segment lost 5 bases, leaving 21 bases of the junction unmatched. Patients showing uncontrolled infection, other autoimmune disease, pregnancy or lactation were ineligible. The sample holds many counts of this clonotype. Its antigen is still unknown. Study outcomes and limitations: In the blood, most expanded thyroid clonotypes above 0.001 appeared as well. From stable hyperthyroidism, ophthalmopathy was set apart by a 13 V-J model.

The sample consisted of blood. This clonotype originated in a woman aged 40 to 50 with Graves' hyperthyroidism. This chain uses TRBV7-8 with TRBJ2-5; 9 nucleotides align to TRBD2. The CDR3 DNA reads as TGTGCCAGCAGCAAAGTTTTGGCTAGCGGGAAGCCCAAGGCGGAGACCCAGTACTTC. Residues: CASSKVLASGKPKAETQYF. The whole variable domain, remainder taken from reference TRBV7-8 and TRBJ2-5, is GAGVSQSPRYKVAKRGQDVALRCDPISGHVSLFWYQQALGQGPEFLTYFQNEAQLDKSGLPSDRFFAERPEGSVSTLKIQRTQQEDSAVYLCASSKVLASGKPKAETQYFGPGTRLLVL.